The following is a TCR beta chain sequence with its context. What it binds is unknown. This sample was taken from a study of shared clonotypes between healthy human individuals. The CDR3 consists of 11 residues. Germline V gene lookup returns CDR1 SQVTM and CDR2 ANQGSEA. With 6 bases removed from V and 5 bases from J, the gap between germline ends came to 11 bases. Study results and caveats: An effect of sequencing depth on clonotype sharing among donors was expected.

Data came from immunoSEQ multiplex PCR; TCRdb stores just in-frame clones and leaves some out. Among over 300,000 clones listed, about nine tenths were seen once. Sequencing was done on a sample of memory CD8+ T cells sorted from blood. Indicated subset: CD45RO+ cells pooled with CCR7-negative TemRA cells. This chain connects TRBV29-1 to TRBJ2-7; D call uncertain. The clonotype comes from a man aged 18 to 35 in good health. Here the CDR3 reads CSVYLRDEQYF. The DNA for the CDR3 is TGCAGCGTCTATTTACGGGACGAGCAGTACTTC.